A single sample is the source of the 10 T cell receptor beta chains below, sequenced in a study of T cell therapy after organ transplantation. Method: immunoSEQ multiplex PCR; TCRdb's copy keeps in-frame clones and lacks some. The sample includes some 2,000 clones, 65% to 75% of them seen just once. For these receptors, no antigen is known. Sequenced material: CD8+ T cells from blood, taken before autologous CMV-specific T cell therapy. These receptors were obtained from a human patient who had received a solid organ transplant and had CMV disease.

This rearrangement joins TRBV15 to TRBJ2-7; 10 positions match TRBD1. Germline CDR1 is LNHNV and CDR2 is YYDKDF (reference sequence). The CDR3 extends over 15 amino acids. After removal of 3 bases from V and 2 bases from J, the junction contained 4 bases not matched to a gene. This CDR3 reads CATSSRQGAPYEQYF. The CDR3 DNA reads TGTGCCACCAGCAGCAGACAGGGGGCCCCCTACGAGCAGTACTTC.

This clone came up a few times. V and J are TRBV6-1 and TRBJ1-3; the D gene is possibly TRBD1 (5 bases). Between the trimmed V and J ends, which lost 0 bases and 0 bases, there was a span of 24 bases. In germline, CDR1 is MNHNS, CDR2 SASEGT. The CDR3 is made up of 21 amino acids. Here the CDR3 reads CASSEAGTGLSLFYSGNTIYF. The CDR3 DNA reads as TGTGCCAGCAGTGAAGCGGGAACAGGCCTTTCCCTTTTTTACTCTGGAAACACCATATATTTT.

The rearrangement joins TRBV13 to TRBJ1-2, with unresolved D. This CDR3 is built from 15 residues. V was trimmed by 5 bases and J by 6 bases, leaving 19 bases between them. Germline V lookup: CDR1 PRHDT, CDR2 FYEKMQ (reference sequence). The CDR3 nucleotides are TGTGCCAGCAGCACCGGGTCCCGATCCGGGCATGGCTACACCTTC. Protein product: CASSTGSRSGHGYTF.

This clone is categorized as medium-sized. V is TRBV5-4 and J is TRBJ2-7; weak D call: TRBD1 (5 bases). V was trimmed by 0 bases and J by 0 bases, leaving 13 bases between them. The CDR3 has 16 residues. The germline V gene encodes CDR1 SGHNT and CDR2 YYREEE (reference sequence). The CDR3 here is CASSLGGPSGSYEQYF. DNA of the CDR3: TGTGCCAGCAGCTTGGGGGGCCCCTCGGGCTCCTACGAGCAGTACTTC.

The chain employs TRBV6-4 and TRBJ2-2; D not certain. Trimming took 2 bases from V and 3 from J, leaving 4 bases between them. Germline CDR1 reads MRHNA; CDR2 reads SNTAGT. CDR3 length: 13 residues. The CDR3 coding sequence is TGTGCCAGCAGTGACAGGGACACCGGGGAGCTGTTTTTT. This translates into CASSDRDTGELFF.

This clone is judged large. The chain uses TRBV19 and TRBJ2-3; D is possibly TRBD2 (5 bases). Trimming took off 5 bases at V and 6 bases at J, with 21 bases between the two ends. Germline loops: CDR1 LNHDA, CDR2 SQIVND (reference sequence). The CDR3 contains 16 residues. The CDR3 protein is CASSVTRLPGSDTQYF. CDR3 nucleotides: TGTGCCAGTAGTGTAACGCGACTGCCGGGGTCGGATACGCAGTATTTT.

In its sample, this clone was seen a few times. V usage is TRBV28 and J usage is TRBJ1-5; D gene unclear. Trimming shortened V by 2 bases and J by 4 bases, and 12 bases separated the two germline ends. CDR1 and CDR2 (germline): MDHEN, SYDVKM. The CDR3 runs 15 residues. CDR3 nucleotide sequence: TGTGCCAGCAGTTTAATTGTAGCCACTAATCAGCCCCAGCATTTT. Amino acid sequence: CASSLIVATNQPQHF.

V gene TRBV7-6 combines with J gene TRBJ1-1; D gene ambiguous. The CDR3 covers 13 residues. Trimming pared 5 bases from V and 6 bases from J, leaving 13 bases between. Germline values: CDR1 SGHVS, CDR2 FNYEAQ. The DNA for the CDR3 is TGTGCCAGCAGCAAGGGAGGGAGGGCTGAAGCTTTCTTT. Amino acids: CASSKGGRAEAFF.

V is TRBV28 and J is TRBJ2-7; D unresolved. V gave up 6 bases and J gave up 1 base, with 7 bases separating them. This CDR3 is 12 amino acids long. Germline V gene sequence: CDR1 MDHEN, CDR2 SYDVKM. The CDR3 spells CASRDNSYEQYF. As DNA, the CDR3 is TGTGCCAGCAGAGACAATTCCTACGAGCAGTACTTC.

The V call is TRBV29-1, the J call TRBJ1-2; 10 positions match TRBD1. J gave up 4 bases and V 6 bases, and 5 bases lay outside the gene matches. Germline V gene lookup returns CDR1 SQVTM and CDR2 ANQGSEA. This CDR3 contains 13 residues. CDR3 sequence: CSVDRGPVYGYTF. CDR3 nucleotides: TGCAGCGTCGACAGGGGGCCCGTCTATGGCTACACCTTC.